This T cell receptor (beta chain) was recovered during a study of blood T cell repertoires in COVID-19. Clinical history as reported by participants underpinned cohort assignment. In the study's own analysis: Reference gene primer amplification gave estimated nucleated cell counts. Data came from immunoSEQ multiplex PCR; TCRdb stores just in-frame clones and leaves some out. That table is the source of V, J and clone size, and D and trimming were worked out from the DNA. The data show approximately 250,000 clones, approximately 84% seen once. CDR3 size: 14 residues. Trimming cost V 5 bases and J 3 bases, with 11 bases left between them. Germline CDR1 reads SEHNR; CDR2 reads FQNEAQ (reference sequence).

This receptor was taken from a man in his forties who had recovered from COVID-19. The specimen was PBMCs or T cells enriched from blood (not recorded which). This chain joins TRBV7-9 and TRBJ2-1; perhaps TRBD2 as D (6 bases). CDR3: CASSTWGDYNEQFF. In DNA form, the CDR3 reads TGTGCCAGCAGCACTTGGGGGGACTACAATGAGCAGTTCTTC.